The present T cell receptor beta chain was sequenced within a study of blood T cell repertoires in COVID-19. J lost 5 bases, V lost 2 bases, and 7 bases had no gene match. The germline V gene encodes CDR1 MNHEY and CDR2 SVGAGI. CDR3 length equals 15 residues. Method: immunoSEQ multiplex PCR; TCRdb's copy keeps in-frame clones and lacks some. The sample consists of around 50,000 clones, around 73% of them appearing once. This clone was detected only once. The sample was PBMCs or T cells enriched from blood (not recorded which). V usage is TRBV6-5 and J usage is TRBJ2-7; 9 bases are shared with TRBD2. This TCR was sampled from a woman in her forties or fifties with acute COVID-19. The CDR3 here is CASSYAPSGDDEQYF. The CDR3 DNA reads TGTGCCAGCAGTTACGCGCCTAGCGGGGACGACGAGCAGTACTTC.